This paragraph covers one T cell receptor beta chain sequence. The V and J ends lost 3 bases and 1 base, in that order; junction bases with no gene match: 2. Per the germline V gene, CDR1 is LNHDA and CDR2 is SQIVND (reference sequence). The CDR3 sequence is 17 residues long. Amplification targeted TCR beta CDR3 regions from RNA transcripts. A set of HTBI primers served as the primers for a first-round RT-PCR of the TCR CDR3. A single record per CDR3 protein comes from TCRdb applying MiXCR to the multiplex PCR reads. The data show 550,000 to 600,000 distinct CDR3 sequences, approximately 15% seen once. This specimen comes from a study of T cells in Graves' hyperthyroidism and ophthalmopathy. Study overall: Peripheral blood was secured at the point of initial diagnosis, before any treatment.

V is TRBV19 and J is TRBJ2-1; TRBD2 matches 14 bases. The origin of this receptor is a woman younger than 30 with Graves' hyperthyroidism. Sequencing was carried out using blood. CDR3 DNA sequence: TGTGCCAGTAGTATCCGGACTAGCGGGAGGTCCTACAATGAGCAGTTCTTC. Translation gives CASSIRTSGRSYNEQFF.